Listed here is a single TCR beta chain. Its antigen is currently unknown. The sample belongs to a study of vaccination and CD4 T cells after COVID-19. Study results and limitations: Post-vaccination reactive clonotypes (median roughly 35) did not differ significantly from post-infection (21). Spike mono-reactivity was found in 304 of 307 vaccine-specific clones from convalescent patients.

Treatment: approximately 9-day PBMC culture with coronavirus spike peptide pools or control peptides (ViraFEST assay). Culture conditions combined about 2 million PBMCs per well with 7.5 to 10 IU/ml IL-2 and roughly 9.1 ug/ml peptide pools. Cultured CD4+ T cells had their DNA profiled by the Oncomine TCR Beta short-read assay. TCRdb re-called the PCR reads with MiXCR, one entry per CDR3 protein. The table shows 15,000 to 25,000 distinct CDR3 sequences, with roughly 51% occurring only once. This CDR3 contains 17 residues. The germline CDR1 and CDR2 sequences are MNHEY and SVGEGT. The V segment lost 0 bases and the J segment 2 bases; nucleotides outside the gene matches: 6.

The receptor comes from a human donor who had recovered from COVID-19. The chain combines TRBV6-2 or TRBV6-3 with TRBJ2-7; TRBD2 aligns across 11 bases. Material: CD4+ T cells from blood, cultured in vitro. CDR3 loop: CASSYSASGRTTYEQYF. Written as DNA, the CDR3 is TGTGCCAGCAGTTACTCGGCTAGCGGGAGGACCACCTACGAGCAGTACTTC.